One sample yielded the 24 T cell receptor beta chains listed below, sequenced in a study of blood T cell repertoires in COVID-19. Data came from immunoSEQ multiplex PCR; TCRdb stores just in-frame clones and leaves some out. The top ten clones hold about 7.8% of a sample with 150,000 to 200,000 clones, approximately 79% of them seen once. Sample: peripheral blood. All receptors come from a woman aged 55 to 70 with COVID-19, enrolled during active disease.

This chain joins TRBV9 and TRBJ2-1, with 9 bases lining up with TRBD2. V dropped 0 bases and J dropped 3; count of bases not matched to a gene: 7. CDR3 length: 17 amino acids. Germline CDR1 reads SGDLS; CDR2 reads YYNGEE. The CDR3 nucleotides are TGTGCCAGCAGCGTAGGCGCTGGAGCGGGAGGCTACAATGAGCAGTTCTTC. This sequence encodes CASSVGAGAGGYNEQFF.

The chain recombines TRBV28 with TRBJ1-2, with D possibly being TRBD1 (6 bases). The CDR3 extends over 14 amino acids. V was pared by 2 bases and J by 4 bases, with 11 bases between. Germline values: CDR1 MDHEN, CDR2 SYDVKM. The CDR3 bases are TGTGCCAGCAGTTTAACAGGGCCGACCTATGGCTACACCTTC. Amino acid sequence: CASSLTGPTYGYTF.

The V gene is TRBV3-1 (or the pseudogene TRBV3-2), the J gene TRBJ1-2; D ambiguous. V lost 6 bases and J 8 bases, leaving 13 bases between the germline ends. Germline lookup yields CDR1 LGHDT and CDR2 YNNKEL (reference sequence). CDR3 length: 12 amino acids. The CDR3 DNA sequence: TGTGCCAGCAGGGGGTCTGGCGGGGGCTACACCTTC. Its translation: CASRGSGGGYTF.

CDR3 DNA: TGTGCCAGCAGCCAGGTAGCGACAGGGCATACTGAAGCTTTCTTT. Translation: CASSQVATGHTEAFF. The rearrangement links TRBV4-2 to TRBJ1-1; 7 nucleotides match TRBD1. V trimming: 3 bases; J trimming: 5 bases; junction bases outside the gene matches: 9. Germline CDR1 reads LGHNA; CDR2 reads YNFKEQ. The length of the CDR3 is 15 residues.

A single count supports this clone. V gene TRBV29-1 combines with J gene TRBJ2-3; 9 nucleotides agree with TRBD1. The CDR3 runs to 14 residues. The V gene end was trimmed by 4 bases and the J gene end by 3 bases; junction bases not matched to a gene: 5. CDR1 and CDR2 from the germline V gene are SQVTM and ANQGSEA. The CDR3 loop reads CSVVRGTGTDTQYF. The CDR3, as DNA: TGCAGCGTTGTACGTGGGACAGGGACAGATACGCAGTATTTT.

The V gene is TRBV9, the J gene TRBJ2-5; 14 bases line up with TRBD2. V trimming: 0 bases; J trimming: 1 base; junction bases outside the gene matches: 2. This CDR3 is built from 17 residues. Germline CDR1 SGDLS, CDR2 YYNGEE. The CDR3 sequence: CASSVGTSGRSQETQYF. As DNA, the CDR3 is TGTGCCAGCAGCGTAGGGACTAGCGGGAGGTCCCAAGAGACCCAGTACTTC.

This clone occurred once. The chain couples TRBV4-2 to TRBJ2-2; tentatively, D is TRBD1 (7 bases). This CDR3 has 17 residues. V was clipped by 6 bases and J by 5 bases, with 22 bases between them. The germline gives CDR1 LGHNA, CDR2 YNFKEQ. The CDR3: CASSTWQGGARTGELFF. The CDR3 DNA is TGTGCCAGCAGTACTTGGCAGGGGGGCGCGAGGACCGGGGAGCTGTTTTTT.

J is TRBJ1-4 and V is TRBV7-8; 8 bases line up with TRBD1. The CDR3 has 14 residues. V lost 8 bases to trimming and J lost 13 bases; unmatched junction nucleotides: 15. Germline V gene sequence: CDR1 SGHVS, CDR2 FQNEAQ. In DNA, the CDR3 is TGTGCCAGCGGTGGGACAGGTCGGGGCGCGGCACTGTTTTTT. This translates into CASGGTGRGAALFF.

This clone showed up just once. V is TRBV5-1 and J is TRBJ2-2; 10 bases are a match to TRBD1. V shed 4 bases and J 7 bases; nucleotides not matched to a gene: 16. The CDR3 extends over 18 amino acids. Germline CDR1 reads SGHRS; CDR2 reads YFSETQ. The CDR3 DNA reads as TGCGCCAGCAGCCCCCTACCCCCGGGACAGGGGTCAGACGGGGAGCTGTTTTTT. Protein product: CASSPLPPGQGSDGELFF.

V gene TRBV10-2 combines with J gene TRBJ2-7; D is uncertain. The CDR3 runs to 12 residues. Germline V gene sequence: CDR1 WSHSY, CDR2 SAAADI. V lost 0 bases and J 4 bases, leaving 4 bases between the germline ends. The CDR3 coding sequence is TGCGCCAGCAGTGAGTCCCAGTACGAGCAGTACGTC. Translation gives CASSESQYEQYV.

The chain recombines TRBV11-2 with TRBJ2-1; maybe TRBD2 (6 bases). CDR1 and CDR2 from the germline V gene are SGHAT and FQNNGV. Deletions cut 5 bases from V and 0 bases from J, with 11 bases between. There are 15 residues in the CDR3. CDR3 sequence: CASSRTTSSYNEQFF. The CDR3 coding sequence is TGTGCCAGCAGCCGGACTACCAGCTCCTACAATGAGCAGTTCTTC.

The V call is TRBV7-2, the J call TRBJ2-5; 9 bases align to TRBD1. The CDR3 has 15 amino acids. CDR1 and CDR2 (germline): SGHTA, FQGNSA. Trimming took 4 bases from V and 2 from J; bases not matched to a gene: 5. CDR3 region: CASSSTGTGQETQYF. The CDR3 DNA reads as TGTGCCAGCAGCTCAACCGGGACAGGGCAAGAGACCCAGTACTTC.

The gene calls are TRBV5-1 and TRBJ2-3; 8 bases are shared with TRBD2. CDR1 is SGHRS and CDR2 is YFSETQ in the germline V gene. Unmatched junction bases numbered 12, after V lost 3 bases and J lost 6 bases. This CDR3 is built from 16 residues. CDR3 nucleotide sequence: TGCGCCAGCAGCTCATTAGGGACTAGGGCAGGGGATACGCAGTATTTT. Translation: CASSSLGTRAGDTQYF.

The chain joins TRBV6-5 to TRBJ1-2, with 7 positions matching TRBD1. Germline-derived CDR1 and CDR2 are MNHEY and SVGAGI. The V gene end was trimmed by 6 bases and the J gene end by 4 bases; junction bases not matched to a gene: 11. This CDR3 spans 15 amino acids. For the CDR3, the DNA is TGTGCCAGCAGCCGCTTGACAGGGCTCTCCTATGGCTACACCTTC. Its translation is CASSRLTGLSYGYTF.

CDR3 loop: CSASPGEGTQYF. CDR3 sequence (DNA): TGCAGTGCTAGTCCGGGGGAGGGGACCCAGTACTTC. The rearrangement links TRBV20-1 to TRBJ2-5; 7 bases align to TRBD2. V dropped 3 bases and J dropped 7; count of bases not matched to a gene: 5. Germline V gene sequence: CDR1 DFQATT, CDR2 SNEGSKA (reference sequence). CDR3 length: 12 amino acids.

This clone showed up just a few times. The V gene is TRBV6-6, the J gene TRBJ2-7, with a tentative D call TRBD2 (5 bases). This CDR3 comprises 13 residues. Trimming cost V 7 bases and J 5 bases, with 15 bases left between them. The V gene's germline CDR1 is MNHNY and CDR2 SVGAGI (reference sequence). CDR3 amino acids: CASTIARRHEQYF. The CDR3 nucleotides are TGTGCCAGCACTATAGCGAGGCGCCACGAGCAGTACTTC.

V usage is TRBV14 and J usage is TRBJ2-3; maybe TRBD2 (6 bases). Germline V gives CDR1 SGHDN, CDR2 FVKESK. Trimming stripped 0 bases from V and 6 bases from J, with 13 bases between. This CDR3 comprises 15 residues. CDR3 sequence (DNA): TGTGCCAGCAGCCAAGATCTCGGGGGAGTCGATACGCAGTATTTT. As protein: CASSQDLGGVDTQYF.

V gene TRBV7-3 combines with J gene TRBJ2-1; TRBD2 matches 10 bases. This CDR3 has 15 amino acids. Germline assignment: CDR1 SGHTA and CDR2 FQGTGA. The trim removed 5 bases at V and 6 bases at J, leaving 7 bases unmatched. CDR3 residues: CASSPKRGGINEQFF. CDR3 sequence (DNA): TGTGCCAGCAGCCCGAAGCGGGGGGGCATCAATGAGCAGTTCTTC.

The chain carries TRBV28 and TRBJ1-2; 7 positions match TRBD1. V dropped 8 bases and J dropped 0; count of bases not matched to a gene: 9. The CDR3 is 15 residues long. Germline CDR1 and CDR2: MDHEN and SYDVKM. The CDR3 coding sequence is TGTGCCAGCGGAATCCCGGGACAGACTAACTATGGCTACACCTTC. It is translated as CASGIPGQTNYGYTF.

This clone has just a few counts. A junction boundary mismatches the germline segment, possibly from a read error. The chain employs TRBV7-7 and TRBJ2-2; TRBD1 agrees at 12 bases. The germline V gene has CDR1 SSHAT and CDR2 FNYEAQ (reference sequence). This CDR3 comprises 14 residues. The DNA of the CDR3 is TGTGCTAGCAGTCGGGACAGGGGGCCCGGGGAGCTGTTTTTT. It codes for CASSRDRGPGELFF.

This chain connects TRBV5-4 to TRBJ1-1; perhaps TRBD1 as D (5 bases). The CDR3 length is 15 residues. Trimming left V 0 bases short and J 3 bases short, with 12 bases between. Germline values: CDR1 SGHNT, CDR2 YYREEE (reference sequence). The CDR3 region is CASSLAGRGDTEAFF. CDR3 DNA: TGTGCCAGCAGCTTGGCTGGGCGGGGGGACACTGAAGCTTTCTTT. The variable domain in full, with the rest retrieved from reference TRBV5-4 and TRBJ1-1, is ETGVTQSPTHLIKTRGQQVTLRCSSQSGHNTVSWYQQALGQGPQFIFQYYREEENGRGNFPPRFSGLQFPNYSSELNVNALELDDSALYLCASSLAGRGDTEAFFGQGTRLTVV.

The V gene is TRBV19, the J gene TRBJ2-7, with TRBD2 as a possible D gene (5 bases). There are 15 residues in the CDR3. V gave up 3 bases and J gave up 4 bases, with 16 bases separating them. Germline-derived CDR1 and CDR2 are LNHDA and SQIVND (reference sequence). CDR3 sequence reads: CASSIVGVGSYEQYF. The CDR3 DNA is TGTGCCAGTAGTATCGTCGGGGTGGGGTCGTACGAGCAGTACTTC.

The V and J genes are TRBV18 and TRBJ1-4; 7 nucleotides align to TRBD1. Per germline, CDR1 KGHSH and CDR2 LQKENI. Trimming at V came to 6 bases and at J to 3 bases, leaving 7 bases not matched to a gene. CDR3 length equals 15 residues. The CDR3 bases are TGTGCCAGCTCCCCGACAGGGATCTCTAATGAAAAACTGTTTTTT. This gives the protein CASSPTGISNEKLFF. Filled out from reference TRBV18 and TRBJ1-4, the complete variable domain reads NAGVMQNPRHLVRRRGQEARLRCSPMKGHSHVYWYRQLPEEGLKFMVYLQKENIIDESGMPKERFSAEFPKEGPSILRIQQVVRGDSAAYFCASSPTGISNEKLFFGSGTQLSVL.

CDR3 sequence reads: CASSLGQSSYEQYV. The DNA for the CDR3 is TGTGCCAGCAGTTTAGGACAGAGCTCCTACGAGCAGTACGTC. The chain recombines TRBV28 with TRBJ2-7; a weak D match, TRBD1 (6 bases). V shed 2 bases and J shed 0 bases, with 8 bases lying between them. Germline-derived CDR1 and CDR2 are MDHEN and SYDVKM. This CDR3 has 14 residues.